This entry is about one TCR beta chain. Antigen specificity is unknown. A 5'RACE reaction primed in the constant segment made cDNA libraries of TCR alpha and TCR beta, and these carried sample barcodes and UMIs. One entry per CDR3 protein results from TCRdb running MiXCR on the 5' RACE reads. The sample includes some 250,000 distinct CDR3 sequences, more than 8% of them seen just once. This CDR3 is 13 amino acids long. The germline V gene encodes CDR1 SGDLS and CDR2 YYNGEE. Trimming took 0 bases from V and 3 from J, leaving 6 bases between them. This sample was included in a study of T-cell memory formation after mild COVID-19. Study findings and constraints: Pre-infection memory held some responding clones, suggesting pre-existing cross-reactive T cells responded.

The genes are TRBV9 and TRBJ2-5; no reliable D call. The sequenced sample was PBMCs or a T cell subset sorted from them (not recorded which). This TCR was recovered from a man between 18 and 29 years old who had mild COVID-19 (a few samples of this study predate the infection). Cell type and time point are not known. CDR3 nucleotide sequence: TGTGCCAGCAGCGTAGAAGAGGAAGAGACCCAGTACTTC. It codes for CASSVEEEETQYF.